This T cell receptor beta chain was observed in a study of neoadjuvant anti-PD-1 for oral cavity cancer. About the study: Nivolumab at 3 mg/kg was mostly given biweekly, three to four doses, pre-surgery. Study conclusions and caveats: Each response group had just a few patients in TCR analyses. Higher pretreatment Treg/Th17 ratios tracked higher pretreatment blood clonality. Non-responders to neoadjuvant nivolumab had significantly more clonal PBMC T cells than responders.

The time point was: after neoadjuvant nivolumab, at surgical resection. TCRdb keeps only in-frame clones here, not all; method: immunoSEQ multiplex PCR. This table holds about 39,000 clones, about three quarters found once. Note on this clone: Its antigen is unidentified.

CDR3 length: 13 amino acids. The V and J ends lost 8 bases and 0 bases respectively, with 8 bases between them. CDR1 is MDHEN, CDR2 SYDVKM, per germline. Here the sequenced sample was PBMCs, taken after nivolumab (anti-PD-1) treatment. The sequence came from a person between 35 and 79 years old with oral cavity squamous cell carcinoma. The chain carries TRBV28 and TRBJ1-3, with D possibly TRBD1 on 6 matching bases. CDR3 in DNA: TGTGCCAGCGGGGGCGGCTCTGGAAACACCATATATTTT. Protein product: CASGGGSGNTIYF.